The rows below give T cell receptor beta chains drawn from one sample of a study of cytomegalovirus exposure and HLA in healthy donors. Sequencing was performed with immunoSEQ multiplex PCR; in TCRdb, only in-frame clones are kept and a portion is missing. The sample has about 140,000 clones, just under 85% seen once. The specimen sequenced was PBMCs. These TCRs come from a woman in her fifties or sixties in good health and CMV-seropositive. The CDR3 runs from the conserved cysteine through the conserved F or W. D genes are given only for firm matches. Part of the rows lack a size; the others show once, few, many or a class for expanded clones.

v_gene	d_gene	abundance	j_gene	CDR3nt	CDR3aa
TRBV7-2	TRBD1	NA	TRBJ1-1	TGTGCCAGCAGCTTAACAGGGGCTCGGAATGAAGCTTTCTTT	CASSLTGARNEAFF
TRBV4-2	TRBD2	NA	TRBJ2-7	TGTGCCAGCAGCCAAGATTCTCCAGGACTAGCGAAGTACGAGCAGTACTTC	CASSQDSPGLAKYEQYF
TRBV29-1	NA	NA	TRBJ2-7	TGCAGCGTGGCGGCGGTGGGCGAGCAGTACTTC	CSVAAVGEQYF
TRBV4-1	TRBD1	NA	TRBJ1-4	TGCGCCACGACAGGGGCAACTAATGAAAAACTGTTTTTT	CATTGATNEKLFF
TRBV5-4	TRBD1	few	TRBJ2-5	TGTGCCAGCAGCATATGGACAGGCCATACGAGGACCCAGTACTTC	CASSIWTGHTRTQYF
TRBV25-1	NA	NA	TRBJ2-1	TGTGCCAGCAGTGACCTAGCTGGGGAGCAGTTCTTC	CASSDLAGEQFF
TRBV6-5	NA	NA	TRBJ2-2	TGTGCCAGCCGGGGTAGGACGAACACCGGGGAGCTGTTTTTT	CASRGRTNTGELFF
TRBV7-6	NA	NA	TRBJ1-1	TGTGCCAGCAGCTTAGGCTCCGGGGATGAAGCTTTCTTT	CASSLGSGDEAFF
TRBV6-5	NA	once	TRBJ2-3	TGTGCCAGCAGTTCGGACTGGGCAGATACGCAGTATTTT	CASSSDWADTQYF
TRBV5-1	NA	NA	TRBJ2-3	TGCGCCAGCAGCTTGGAACGGAGCACAGATACGCAGTATTTT	CASSLERSTDTQYF
TRBV4-2	TRBD2	once	TRBJ2-1	TGTGCCAGCAGCCAAGATTGGACTAGAGTGGATGAGCAGTTCTTC	CASSQDWTRVDEQFF
TRBV7-9	TRBD1	few	TRBJ2-1	TGTGCCAGCAGCTTATACCCAGGGGGTAATCTAAATGAGCAGTTCTTC	CASSLYPGGNLNEQFF
TRBV6-6	NA	NA	TRBJ1-1	TGTGCCAGCAGTTACGGCTCGAACACTGAAGCTTTCTTT	CASSYGSNTEAFF
TRBV30	NA	NA	TRBJ1-1	TGTGCCTGGCAAGATCAGTTGAACACTGAAGCTTTCTTT	CAWQDQLNTEAFF
TRBV5-1	NA	NA	TRBJ2-7	TGCGCCAGCAGGAAGGGGCCCTCCTCCTACGAGCAGTACTTC	CASRKGPSSYEQYF
TRBV12-5	NA	NA	TRBJ2-2	TGTGCTAGTGGTTTGAGGGTACGGTGGGACACCGGGACGGGGAACACCGGGGAGCTGTTTTTT	CASGLRVRWDTGTGNTGELFF
TRBV27	NA	NA	TRBJ2-7	TGTGCCAGCAGGGAACAGGGGGGCGGGGGACCCTACTACGAGCAGTACTTC	CASREQGGGGPYYEQYF
TRBV18	TRBD2	once	TRBJ2-3	TGTGCCAGCTCAACCCCGGGACTAGCGGGTTACCCGACAGATACGCAGTATTTT	CASSTPGLAGYPTDTQYF
TRBV28	TRBD1	NA	TRBJ2-7	TGTGCCAGCAGAAGGACAGGGGTTGACTTAGCCTACGAGCAGTACTTC	CASRRTGVDLAYEQYF
TRBV5-1	NA	NA	TRBJ2-5	TGCGCCAGCAGCGTTACAGGGTCCCAAGAGACCCAGTACTTC	CASSVTGSQETQYF
TRBV28	TRBD2	NA	TRBJ2-3	TGTGCCAGCAGTGAACGACGCGGGAGGGCCGTGGATACGCAGTATTTT	CASSERRGRAVDTQYF
TRBV28	TRBD1	NA	TRBJ2-7	TGTGCCAGCAGTTTTTTCAGACAGGGTGGCGAGCAGTACTTC	CASSFFRQGGEQYF
TRBV7-9	NA	once	TRBJ1-1	TGTGCCAGCAGCTGGGACACAGGGATGAACACTGAAGCTTTCTTT	CASSWDTGMNTEAFF
TRBV19	NA	few	TRBJ1-4	TGTGCCAGTAGACCCGGTAATTCGGTTTTT	CASRPGNSVF
TRBV10-3	TRBD1	NA	TRBJ2-1	TGTGCCATCAGTGGTCCGGGACAGGGGGCGCGGAATGAGCAGTTCTTC	CAISGPGQGARNEQFF
TRBV6-6	NA	NA	TRBJ2-7	TGTGCCAGCAGTTACACCGGGACCTCAGGAGGGTACGAGCAGTACTTC	CASSYTGTSGGYEQYF
TRBV28	TRBD1	NA	TRBJ1-1	TGTGCCAGCAGGACCCACAGGGGGCGAGGCACTGAAGCTTTCTTT	CASRTHRGRGTEAFF
TRBV7-9	NA	NA	TRBJ2-7	TGTGCCAGCAGCCGCAATCCAGGGGTAAACGAGCAGTACTTC	CASSRNPGVNEQYF
TRBV11-2	TRBD1	few	TRBJ1-4	TGTGCCAGCAGCTTACATTCGGACAGGGTCAATGAAAAACTGTTTTTT	CASSLHSDRVNEKLFF
TRBV19	NA	once	TRBJ2-1	TGTGCCAGTAGTTGGGCAGGGGAGATGGATGAGCAGTTCTTC	CASSWAGEMDEQFF
TRBV10-2	TRBD2	NA	TRBJ2-7	TGCGCCAGCAGTGGAAGGGAGGGCTACGAGCAGTACTTC	CASSGREGYEQYF
TRBV21-1	NA	NA	TRBJ2-5	TGTGCCAGCAGCAAACGAGGAGTCGGGACCCAGTACTTC	CASSKRGVGTQYF
TRBV5-1	NA	NA	TRBJ2-7	TGCGCCAGCAGCCCGACAGGTTACGAGCAGTACTTC	CASSPTGYEQYF
TRBV2	TRBD2	once	TRBJ2-7	TGTGCCAGCGGGGGGGGGACCGACGAGCAGTACTTC	CASGGGTDEQYF
TRBV11-2	NA	NA	TRBJ1-4	TGTGCCAGCAGCCGAACAGGTTATAATGAAAAACTGTTTTTT	CASSRTGYNEKLFF
TRBV9	NA	NA	TRBJ2-7	TGTGCCAGCAGCGTCGACAGCTCCTACGAGCAGTACTTC	CASSVDSSYEQYF
TRBV6-4	TRBD1	once	TRBJ1-5	TGTGCCAGCAGTGAGGGACAGGGTCAGCCCCAGCATTTT	CASSEGQGQPQHF
TRBV6-5	NA	few	TRBJ1-1	TGTGCCAGCAGTCCCTTCCAGGGAAACACTGAAGCTTTCTTT	CASSPFQGNTEAFF
TRBV28	TRBD1	NA	TRBJ1-2	TGTGCCAGCAGGACGGGCGGGACAGGGTATGGCTACACCTTC	CASRTGGTGYGYTF
TRBV11-3	NA	NA	TRBJ2-3	TGTGCCAGCAGCTTAGTCGCGGGCGTGGGTTTGGATACGCAGTATTTT	CASSLVAGVGLDTQYF
TRBV7-3	TRBD1	NA	TRBJ1-1	TGTGCCAGCAGCTTAACGTTAGGGGGCAGTTTCTTT	CASSLTLGGSFF
TRBV28	TRBD1	few	TRBJ1-4	TGTGCCAGCTACCCGACAGGGGAATCGAAAAAACTGTTTTTT	CASYPTGESKKLFF
TRBV2	NA	NA	TRBJ2-1	TGTGCCAGCACTCTGCAGGGGGGAACCAATGAGCAGTTCTTC	CASTLQGGTNEQFF
TRBV27	TRBD1	NA	TRBJ1-2	TGTGCCAGCAGTGGAGGGACAGGGGGCAACTATGGCTACACCTTC	CASSGGTGGNYGYTF
TRBV23-1	NA	NA	TRBJ1-2	TGCGCCAGCAATAGTCAGGGTCCTAACTATGGCTACACCTTC	CASNSQGPNYGYTF
TRBV27	NA	NA	TRBJ1-5	TGTGCCAGCAGCCCGGGAGTCGGTCAGCCCCAGCATTTT	CASSPGVGQPQHF
TRBV27	TRBD1	NA	TRBJ2-7	TGTGCCAGCAGACCGACAGGGAGCCCCTACGAGCAGTACTTC	CASRPTGSPYEQYF
TRBV28	TRBD2	NA	TRBJ2-1	TGTGCCAGCAGGGGCGGCGGGAGGAATGAGCAGTTCTTC	CASRGGGRNEQFF
TRBV2	TRBD2	NA	TRBJ2-7	TGTGCCAGCAGTGGGGGACTAGCGGACGGGCAGTACTTC	CASSGGLADGQYF
TRBV13	NA	NA	TRBJ2-1	TGTGCCAGCAGCCGCGAGGGATACAATGAGCAGTTCTTC	CASSREGYNEQFF
TRBV5-1	NA	NA	TRBJ2-7	TGCGCCAGCAGCTTGGTATTAGCGCCTTCCTACGAGCAGTACTTC	CASSLVLAPSYEQYF
TRBV7-9	NA	NA	TRBJ1-5	TGTGCCAGCAGCTCATCCGAAGAGCGCGGTCAGCCCCAGCATTTT	CASSSSEERGQPQHF
TRBV7-2	NA	NA	TRBJ1-2	TGTGCCAGCAGCTTAGATACTAACTATGGCTACACCTTC	CASSLDTNYGYTF
TRBV30	NA	NA	TRBJ2-1	TGTGCCTGGAGTGCCGCTACTTACAATGAGCAGTTCTTC	CAWSAATYNEQFF
TRBV2	NA	NA	TRBJ1-5	TGTGCCAGCAGTGAAACGACAGCCGATCAGCCCCAGCATTTT	CASSETTADQPQHF